This T cell receptor (beta chain) comes out of a study of T cell responses to AZD1222 COVID-19 vaccine. The ends lost 6 bases at V and 4 bases at J; junction bases unmatched: 6. This CDR3 contains 14 residues. The germline CDR1 and CDR2 sequences are MNHEY and SVGAGI. Overall study findings and caveats: Vaccine-associated CD4 TCRs ranged over spike, dominating at 160-218 and 743-854.

Measured with immunoSEQ multiplex PCR; TCRdb has only the in-frame clones, and not every one. The sample comprises roughly 150,000 clones, roughly 93% of which are singletons, and approximately 7% rests with the top ten. This clone was seen just once. Its antigen is unidentified. This sequence originates from an adult who received the AZD1222 COVID-19 vaccine. The chain employs TRBV6-5 and TRBJ2-5; TRBD1 aligns across 9 bases. The sequencing used peripheral blood, collected 28 days after the second AZD1222 dose. CDR3 sequence reads: CASSLDRGGETQYF. CDR3 bases: TGTGCCAGCAGCCTAGACAGGGGGGGAGAGACCCAGTACTTC.